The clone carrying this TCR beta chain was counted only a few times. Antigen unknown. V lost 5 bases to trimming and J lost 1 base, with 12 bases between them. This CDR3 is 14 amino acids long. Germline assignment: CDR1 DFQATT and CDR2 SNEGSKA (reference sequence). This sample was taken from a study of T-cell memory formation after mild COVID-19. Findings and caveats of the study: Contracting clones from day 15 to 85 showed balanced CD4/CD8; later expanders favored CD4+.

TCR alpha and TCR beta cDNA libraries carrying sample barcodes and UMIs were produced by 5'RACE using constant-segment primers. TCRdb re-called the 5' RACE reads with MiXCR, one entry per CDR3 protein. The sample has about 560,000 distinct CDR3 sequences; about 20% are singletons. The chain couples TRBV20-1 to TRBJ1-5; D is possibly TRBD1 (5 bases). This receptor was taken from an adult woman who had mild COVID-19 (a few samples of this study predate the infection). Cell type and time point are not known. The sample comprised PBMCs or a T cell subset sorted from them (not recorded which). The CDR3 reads CSAHQGLSNQPQHF. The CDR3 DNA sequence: TGCAGTGCTCACCAGGGATTGAGCAATCAGCCCCAGCATTTT.